Each of the 20 T cell receptor beta chains below was sequenced from the same sample in a study of blood T cell repertoires in COVID-19. Sequenced by immunoSEQ multiplex PCR; TCRdb stores in-frame clones only, minus some. In the table there are some 200,000 clones, 81% of which are singletons. Sequences were obtained from peripheral blood. All receptors derive from a woman aged 40-49 years with COVID-19, enrolled during active disease.

V is TRBV7-2 and J is TRBJ2-7; D perhaps matches TRBD2 (5 bases). The CDR3 is 13 amino acids. Looked up from germline, CDR1 is SGHTA and CDR2 is FQGNSA. V was cut by 5 bases and J by 3 bases, with 11 bases left in between. The CDR3, as DNA: TGTGCCAGCAGCAATTCCGGAGGCTACGAGCAGTACTTC. Amino acid sequence: CASSNSGGYEQYF.

This clone showed up just once. This chain connects TRBV19 to TRBJ1-2, with no clear D. The germline V gene encodes CDR1 LNHDA and CDR2 SQIVND (reference sequence). The V end lost 5 bases, the J end lost 2 bases, and 9 bases lay between the germline ends. The CDR3 runs 13 residues. The CDR3 here is CASSPSRNYGYTF. CDR3 DNA: TGTGCCAGTAGTCCCTCTCGGAACTATGGCTACACCTTC. The full variable domain, in which reference TRBV19 and TRBJ1-2 provide the parts outside the CDR3, is DGGITQSPKYLFRKEGQNVTLSCEQNLNHDAMYWYRQDPGQGLRLIYYSQIVNDFQKGDIAEGYSVSREKKESFPLTVTSAQKNPTAFYLCASSPSRNYGYTFGSGTRLTVV.

This rearrangement joins TRBV18 to TRBJ1-2, with 8 bases aligning to TRBD1. The CDR3 totals 15 residues. V shed 3 bases and J 8 bases; nucleotides not matched to a gene: 11. The V gene's germline CDR1 is KGHSH and CDR2 LQKENI. Here the CDR3 DNA reads TGTGCCAGCTCACCTCTGGACAGGGTGGGGATCGGCTACACCTTC. Translation: CASSPLDRVGIGYTF.

The genes are TRBV11-2 and TRBJ1-3; tentative D call: TRBD1 (6 bases). CDR3 length: 15 amino acids. CDR1 is SGHAT, CDR2 FQNNGV, per germline. Trimming shortened V by 4 bases and J by 2 bases, and 12 bases separated the two germline ends. CDR3 sequence reads: CASSSAGQPGNTIYF. The DNA of the CDR3 is TGTGCCAGCAGCTCGGCCGGACAGCCTGGAAACACCATATATTTT. The full variable domain, with the rest looked up from reference TRBV11-2 and TRBJ1-3, is EAGVAQSPRYKIIEKRQSVAFWCNPISGHATLYWYQQILGQGPKLLIQFQNNGVVDDSQLPKDRFSAERLKGVDSTLKIQPAKLEDSAVYLCASSSAGQPGNTIYFGEGSWLTVV.

V is TRBV19 and J is TRBJ1-2; D may be TRBD1 (6 bases). CDR3 length equals 12 residues. V lost 6 bases and J 8 bases, leaving 13 bases between the germline ends. Germline values: CDR1 LNHDA, CDR2 SQIVND (reference sequence). The CDR3 nucleotides read TGTGCCAGTAGACGACAGGTGGAGGGCTACACCTTC. It is translated as CASRRQVEGYTF.

This clone was counted only a few times. As DNA, the CDR3 is TGTGCCAGCAAGGACCTCCGAGGGACCGGGGAGCTGTTTTTT. It codes for CASKDLRGTGELFF. The rearrangement uses TRBV27 and TRBJ2-2, with a tentative D call TRBD2 (5 bases). Trimming took 7 bases from V and 5 from J, leaving 14 bases between them. The CDR3 consists of 14 residues. Germline V CDR1 and CDR2: MNHEY, SMNVEV (reference sequence).

A single count supports this clone. This rearrangement joins TRBV9 to TRBJ2-7, with 9 bases that match TRBD1. J lost 2 bases, V lost 0 bases, and 3 bases had no gene match. The CDR3 length is 15 residues. Germline CDR1 SGDLS, CDR2 YYNGEE. CDR3 nucleotides: TGTGCCAGCAGCGTAGGGGGACAGGGTGCCTACGAGCAGTACTTC. Amino acid sequence: CASSVGGQGAYEQYF.

CDR3 in DNA: TGTGCCAGCAGTTTAAGGCCAGGGGGGGCTTTCTTT. Its protein is CASSLRPGGAFF. This rearrangement joins TRBV12-3 or TRBV12-4 to TRBJ1-1, with 7 bases that match TRBD1. The CDR3 loop spans 12 amino acids. With 2 bases clipped from V and 11 bases from J, the junction kept 5 bases outside the gene matches.

This clone turned up a few times. V is TRBV5-4 and J is TRBJ2-7; perhaps TRBD2 as D (5 bases). Germline-derived CDR1 and CDR2 are SGHNT and YYREEE (reference sequence). V lost 5 bases and J lost 6, with 15 bases in between. The CDR3 runs 13 residues. This CDR3 reads CASRGEDRLEQYF. CDR3 in DNA: TGTGCCAGCAGGGGAGAGGATCGTCTCGAGCAGTACTTC.

This chain joins TRBV19 and TRBJ1-6; possible D gene TRBD1, 6 bases. Trimming took off 5 bases at V and 7 bases at J, with 15 bases between the two ends. CDR3 length equals 15 residues. CDR1 is LNHDA and CDR2 is SQIVND in the germline V gene (reference sequence). CDR3 in amino acids: CASSEQGSENSPLHF. The CDR3 coding sequence is TGTGCCAGTAGTGAACAGGGAAGCGAAAATTCACCCCTCCACTTT.

The V gene is TRBV2, the J gene TRBJ2-1, with 7 bases that match TRBD1. This CDR3 is built from 14 residues. V was pared by 4 bases and J by 7 bases, with 7 bases of the junction left unmatched. Germline V gene sequence: CDR1 SNHLY, CDR2 FYNNEI. The CDR3 sequence: CASSATGSGNEQFF. The CDR3 DNA follows: TGTGCCAGCAGTGCGACAGGGTCCGGTAATGAGCAGTTCTTC.

The V gene is TRBV18, the J gene TRBJ1-1; tentatively, D is TRBD1 (5 bases). Germline CDR1 reads KGHSH; CDR2 reads LQKENI. The V gene lost 3 bases and the J gene lost 1 base, with 15 bases spanning the gap. The CDR3 covers 16 residues. CDR3 DNA: TGTGCCAGCTCACCCGGGCTCCAAAGGGGGAACACTGAAGCTTTCTTT. It is translated as CASSPGLQRGNTEAFF.

The chain links TRBV5-4 to TRBJ2-7; 9 bases match TRBD1. CDR1 is SGHNT, CDR2 YYREEE, per germline (reference sequence). This CDR3 has 12 residues. The V gene end was trimmed by 4 bases and the J gene end by 7 bases; junction bases not matched to a gene: 3. CDR3 coding DNA: TGTGCCAGCAGCCAGACAGGGGGGGAGCAGTACTTC. Protein product: CASSQTGGEQYF.

V is TRBV27 and J is TRBJ2-2; 7 bases match TRBD1. CDR3 length: 15 amino acids. The germline gives CDR1 MNHEY, CDR2 SMNVEV (reference sequence). V trimming: 6 bases; J trimming: 5 bases; junction bases outside the gene matches: 9. CDR3 amino acids: CASSWHNRGTGELFF. The CDR3 region has the DNA TGTGCCAGCAGCTGGCACAACAGGGGAACCGGGGAGCTGTTTTTT.

V gene TRBV2 combines with J gene TRBJ1-2; 7 nucleotides agree with TRBD1. The V gene end was trimmed by 4 bases and the J gene end by 0 bases; junction bases not matched to a gene: 2. The CDR3 has 14 amino acids. From germline, CDR1 is SNHLY and CDR2 FYNNEI. The CDR3 DNA sequence: TGTGCCAGCAGTGGACAGGGAGCTAACTATGGCTACACCTTC. Translation gives CASSGQGANYGYTF. The variable domain in full, with the rest retrieved from reference TRBV2 and TRBJ1-2, is EPEVTQTPSHQVTQMGQEVILRCVPISNHLYFYWYRQILGQKVEFLVSFYNNEISEKSEIFDDQFSVERPDGSNFTLKIRSTKLEDSAMYFCASSGQGANYGYTFGSGTRLTVV.

This clone was seen just once. This chain uses TRBV6-2 or TRBV6-3 with TRBJ1-5; no clear D. Looked up from germline, CDR1 is MNHEY and CDR2 is SVGEGT. This CDR3 comprises 15 residues. V was pared by 2 bases and J by 6 bases, with 14 bases between. Written as DNA, the CDR3 is TGTGCCAGCAGTTACGGGTTCGGAGGTTTTCAGCCCCAGCATTTT. This sequence encodes CASSYGFGGFQPQHF.

The V gene is TRBV7-9, the J gene TRBJ2-3; 7 bases line up with TRBD2. Germline lookup yields CDR1 SEHNR and CDR2 FQNEAQ (reference sequence). The CDR3 loop spans 17 amino acids. Trimming cost V 4 bases and J 1 base; bases outside gene matches: 11. The DNA for the CDR3 is TGTGCCAGCAGCTCCCCCCGGGCTAGCGGAGGCACAGATACGCAGTATTTT. Translating it yields CASSSPRASGGTDTQYF.

The chain uses TRBV3-1 (or the pseudogene TRBV3-2) and TRBJ1-5; 7 nucleotides align to TRBD1. V was clipped by 5 bases and J by 2 bases; unmatched bases: 3. The CDR3 runs 14 residues. Germline values: CDR1 LGHDT, CDR2 YNNKEL (reference sequence). The CDR3 region is CASSATGGNQPQHF. The CDR3 bases are TGTGCCAGCAGCGCTACAGGGGGCAATCAGCCCCAGCATTTT.

The V gene is TRBV21-1, the J gene TRBJ2-7; the table's D call TRBD2 went unverified against the DNA. TRBV21-1 is reported as a pseudogene. The CDR3 consists of 14 residues. CDR3 protein: CASSKGLINYEQYF. The CDR3 DNA is TGTGCCAGCAGCAAGGGACTGATCAACTACGAGCAGTACTTC.

This chain uses TRBV28 with TRBJ1-1, with 8 bases that match TRBD1. Trimming at V came to 5 bases and at J to 7 bases, leaving 12 bases not matched to a gene. Germline CDR1 is MDHEN and CDR2 is SYDVKM. This CDR3 is built from 15 residues. The CDR3 region is CASSPLDGQGGEAFF. The CDR3 nucleotides read TGTGCCAGCAGTCCACTGGACGGACAGGGAGGTGAAGCTTTCTTT.